Following are 5 T cell receptor beta chains from one sample sequenced in a study of blood T cell repertoires in COVID-19. TCRdb's copy holds only in-frame clones and misses some; the assay was immunoSEQ multiplex PCR. The sample lists more than 300,000 clones, over 75% occurring once. Material for sequencing was peripheral blood. The source of these receptors is a woman aged 25 to 45 with COVID-19, enrolled during active disease.

This clone has a handful of counts. The V gene is TRBV7-2, the J gene TRBJ2-7; TRBD2 agrees at 9 bases. V lost 1 base and J lost 1; bases outside the gene matches: 5. From germline, CDR1 is SGHTA and CDR2 FQGNSA. CDR3 length: 16 amino acids. The CDR3 loop reads CASSLVGSGSSYEQYF. Written as DNA, the CDR3 is TGTGCCAGCAGCTTAGTTGGTAGCGGGAGTTCCTACGAGCAGTACTTC.

The CDR3 here is CASSDLRDQPQHF. The CDR3 DNA reads TGTGCCAGCAGTGACCTGAGGGATCAGCCCCAGCATTTT. The chain carries TRBV6-1 and TRBJ1-5; no clear D gene. The V end was cut by 3 bases, the J end by 5 bases, with 8 bases between. CDR3 size: 13 residues. Germline CDR1 and CDR2: MNHNS and SASEGT.

V is TRBV5-4 and J is TRBJ2-2; D might be TRBD2 (7 bases). The CDR3 runs to 15 residues. The V gene lost 4 bases and the J gene lost 9 bases, with 19 bases spanning the gap. Germline-derived CDR1 and CDR2 are SGHNT and YYREEE (reference sequence). For the CDR3, the DNA is TGTGCCAGCAGCCCGGGGGGCGGGCCTAGCCGGGAGCTGTTTTTT. This gives the protein CASSPGGGPSRELFF.

The rearrangement joins TRBV6-6 to TRBJ2-7, with D perhaps TRBD2 (5 bases). V was shortened by 2 bases and J by 1 base, with 6 bases between the two germline ends. This CDR3 spans 13 amino acids. From germline, CDR1 is MNHNY and CDR2 SVGAGI (reference sequence). Here the CDR3 DNA reads TGTGCCAGCAGTTACAGGACTTCCTACGAGCAGTACTTC. As protein: CASSYRTSYEQYF.

The rearrangement uses TRBV5-1 and TRBJ2-5; D not certain. Trimming removed 0 bases at V and 4 bases at J, with 10 bases between. This CDR3 is 14 amino acids long. Germline V CDR1 and CDR2: SGHRS, YFSETQ. This CDR3 is CASSLAAVGETQYF. The CDR3 nucleotides are TGCGCCAGCAGCTTGGCGGCGGTGGGAGAGACCCAGTACTTC.